Shown below are 2 T cell receptor beta chains from a single sample sequenced in a study of glioma-infiltrating T cells. Amplification of TCR alpha and beta CDR3 regions from RNA used iRepertoire nested multiplex PCR. From the multiplex PCR reads, TCRdb called clonotypes with MiXCR, one entry per CDR3 protein. Seen here are roughly 120,000 distinct CDR3 sequences, approximately 23% observed once, and the top ten hold 13% to 15%. The sequenced sample consisted of glioma tissue, nonneoplastic brain tissue, or PBMCs (not recorded which). These receptors all stem from a human donor with low-grade glioma or glioblastoma, undergoing nonglioma brain surgery, or in good health (not recorded which).

This sequence joins TRBV29-1 and TRBJ2-3; 7 nucleotides align to TRBD2. CDR3 length: 15 residues. Germline V gene sequence: CDR1 SQVTM, CDR2 ANQGSEA. The V segment lost 0 bases and the J segment 4 bases; nucleotides outside the gene matches: 7. As DNA, the CDR3 is TGCAGCGTTGAAGATCGTCGCGGGAGCGCAGATACGCAGTATTTT. Encoded protein: CSVEDRRGSADTQYF.

As regards this clonotype: One junction end disagrees with the germline gene, perhaps due to a read error. The gene calls are TRBV29-1 and TRBJ2-2, with D unresolved. The CDR3 runs to 13 residues. Germline-derived CDR1 and CDR2 are SQVTM and ANQGSEA. The CDR3 bases are TGCAGCGTTGACCAGGCGAACAGCGGGGAGCTGTTTTTT. It yields the protein CSVDQANSGELFF.